This T cell receptor (beta chain) was identified in a study of radiotherapy plus CTLA-4 blockade in lung cancer. At the level of the study: For 15% to 20% of patients, objective responses occurred, and about 33% had disease control. Study results and limitations: Some TCR clones had been derived from tumors. These clones expanded in peripheral blood after radiotherapy plus ipilimumab.

Sequenced by immunoSEQ multiplex PCR; TCRdb stores in-frame clones only, minus some. The table lists about 50,000 clones, about 88% of them singletons. People whose metastatic non-small-cell lung cancer was chemo-refractory got focal radiation along with CTLA-4 blockade by ipilimumab. CDR3 length: 14 amino acids. V was clipped by 6 bases and J by 8 bases; unmatched bases: 9. Germline V lookup: CDR1 MDHEN, CDR2 SYDVKM. With regard to this clone: Its antigen remains unknown.

The sequenced sample was peripheral blood, obtained from a patient treated with radiotherapy plus ipilimumab. The receptor's source is a human donor with non-small cell lung cancer whose response to radiotherapy plus ipilimumab could not be evaluated. This rearrangement joins TRBV28 to TRBJ1-1, with 10 bases fitting TRBD1. The CDR3: CASSRVGTGVEAFF. Written as DNA, the CDR3 is TGTGCCAGCAGCCGTGTCGGGACAGGGGTAGAAGCTTTCTTT. Using reference TRBV28 and TRBJ1-1 for the parts outside the CDR3, the full variable domain is DVKVTQSSRYLVKRTGEKVFLECVQDMDHENMFWYRQDPGLGLRLIYFSYDVKMKEKGDIPEGYSVSREKKERFSLILESASTNQTSMYLCASSRVGTGVEAFFGQGTRLTVV.